Sequencing of this T cell receptor beta chain was carried out in a study of blood T cell repertoires in COVID-19. Overall study context: Donors in the United States, Italy and Spain gave samples during acute or convalescent COVID-19.

Original processing methods: Estimation of nucleated cell counts relied on the amplification of reference gene primers. Assay used: immunoSEQ multiplex PCR; TCRdb lists only in-frame clones, some missing. V, J and clone size derive from that table, while D and trimming were established from the DNA sequence. The sample lists around 270,000 clones, around 90% occurring once. This CDR3 is built from 13 residues. V was clipped by 9 bases and J by 2 bases, with 12 bases between them. Germline loops: CDR1 LNHDA, CDR2 SQIVND (reference sequence). V and J are TRBV19 and TRBJ2-3, with D possibly TRBD1 on 5 matching bases. This sequence originates from a woman in her fifties or sixties with COVID-19, enrolled during active disease. Sequenced: peripheral blood. CDR3 nucleotides: TGTGCCAGCGGAAGGGGTCCCACAGATACGCAGTATTTT. Residues: CASGRGPTDTQYF.